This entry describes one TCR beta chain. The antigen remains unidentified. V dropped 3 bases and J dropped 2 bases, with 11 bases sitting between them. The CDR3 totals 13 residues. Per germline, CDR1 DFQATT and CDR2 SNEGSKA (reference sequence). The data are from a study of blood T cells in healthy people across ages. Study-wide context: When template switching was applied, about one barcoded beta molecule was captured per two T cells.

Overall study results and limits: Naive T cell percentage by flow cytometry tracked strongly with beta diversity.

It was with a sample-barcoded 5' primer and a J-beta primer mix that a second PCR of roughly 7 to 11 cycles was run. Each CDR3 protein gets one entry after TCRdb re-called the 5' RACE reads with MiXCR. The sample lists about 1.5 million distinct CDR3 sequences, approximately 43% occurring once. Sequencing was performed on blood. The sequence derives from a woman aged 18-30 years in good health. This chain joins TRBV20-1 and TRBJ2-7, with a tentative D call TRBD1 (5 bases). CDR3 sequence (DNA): TGCAGTGCTAGCCCCGACAGAGCCTACGAGCAGTACTTC. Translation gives CSASPDRAYEQYF.